Listed below are T cell receptor beta chains from one sample, sequenced in a study of vaccination and CD4 T cells after COVID-19. For these receptors, no antigen is known. TCRdb re-derived calls from the PCR reads in MiXCR, one entry per CDR3 protein. The sample includes roughly 20,000 distinct CDR3 sequences, 67% seen only once; the top ten take 6.5% to 8.5%. The specimen sequenced was CD4+ T cells from blood, cultured in vitro. These receptors were obtained from a human donor who had recovered from COVID-19. Each CDR3 is given with its conserved first and last residue. The D gene is left open where the match is weak. Expanded clones are given a class, and other clones once, few, many or no size at all.

length: 12
D: -
V: TRBV19
J: TRBJ1-5
size: -
DNA: TGTGCCAGCCGACAGGCCAATCAGCCCCAGCATTTT
CDR3: CASRQANQPQHF

length: 16
D: TRBD1
V: TRBV28
J: TRBJ1-1
size: -
DNA: TGTGCCAGCATAAGCCCCACAGGGGGCGCGTACACTGAAGCTTTCTTT
CDR3: CASISPTGGAYTEAFF

length: 13
D: TRBD2
V: TRBV6-2/TRBV6-3
J: TRBJ2-3
size: -
DNA: TGTGCCAGCCGGCGGGAGGCCGTAGATGCGCAGTATTTT
CDR3: CASRREAVDAQYF

length: 15
D: -
V: TRBV19
J: TRBJ1-1
size: once
DNA: TGTGCCAGTAGTATCGATGGAAGTGGGAACACTGAAGCTTTCTTT
CDR3: CASSIDGSGNTEAFF

length: 14
D: TRBD1
V: TRBV6-1
J: TRBJ1-2
size: once
DNA: TGTGCCAGCAGTGCCCGGACAGGGGAGGAAGGCTACACCTTC
CDR3: CASSARTGEEGYTF

length: 18
D: TRBD1
V: TRBV6-5
J: TRBJ1-5
size: -
DNA: TGTGCCAGCAGTTCCGCAGGGGGCAGGGGCGGTAGCAATCAGCCCCAGCATTTT
CDR3: CASSSAGGRGGSNQPQHF

length: 14
D: TRBD1
V: TRBV28
J: TRBJ2-3
size: -
DNA: TGTGCCAGCAGAACAGGGGTCTCCACAGATACGCAGTATTTT
CDR3: CASRTGVSTDTQYF

length: 15
D: TRBD1
V: TRBV5-1
J: TRBJ1-6
size: once
DNA: TGCGCCAGCAGCCCGGGACAGGGGGCGAGTTCACCCCTCCACTTT
CDR3: CASSPGQGASSPLHF

length: 14
D: TRBD1
V: TRBV20-1
J: TRBJ2-5
size: few
DNA: TGCAGTGCTAGAGGGAGACAGGGCCAAGAGACCCAGTACTTC
CDR3: CSARGRQGQETQYF

length: 16
D: -
V: TRBV27
J: TRBJ1-6
size: -
DNA: TGTGCCAGCAGTATAATCCCAGGGGAAGTAGGGTCACCCCTCCACTTT
CDR3: CASSIIPGEVGSPLHF

length: 14
D: -
V: TRBV20-1
J: TRBJ1-1
size: few
DNA: TGCAGTGCAACCAGCTCCAACATGAACACTGAAGCTTTCTTT
CDR3: CSATSSNMNTEAFF

length: 15
D: -
V: TRBV11-2
J: TRBJ1-5
size: -
DNA: TGTGCCAGCAGCTTAGACCGGGGGTACAATCAGCCCCAGCATTTT
CDR3: CASSLDRGYNQPQHF

length: 15
D: -
V: TRBV19
J: TRBJ1-5
size: -
DNA: TGTGCCAGTAGTATAGAGAGGGACCCGCAATCGGCCCAGCATTTT
CDR3: CASSIERDPQSAQHF

length: 13
D: -
V: TRBV18
J: TRBJ1-4
size: -
DNA: TGTGCCAGCTCACCCGAGGGAACCCTAAAACTGTTTTTT
CDR3: CASSPEGTLKLFF

length: 14
D: -
V: TRBV10-3
J: TRBJ2-5
size: medium-sized
DNA: TGTGCCATCAGTGAAGGGGGAGGGGTAGAGACCCAGTACTTC
CDR3: CAISEGGGVETQYF

length: 14
D: -
V: TRBV24-1
J: TRBJ2-1
size: -
DNA: TGTGCCACCAGTGAAAGACAGGCGTTAAATGAGCAGTTCTTC
CDR3: CATSERQALNEQFF

length: 14
D: TRBD2
V: TRBV7-8
J: TRBJ2-5
size: -
DNA: TGTGCCAGCAGCTCCGGGGGAGGGAAGGAGACCCAGTACTTC
CDR3: CASSSGGGKETQYF

length: 14
D: -
V: TRBV6-5
J: TRBJ1-2
size: -
DNA: TGTGCCAGCAGTTACTCCAACTACAGGTCCGGCTACACCTTC
CDR3: CASSYSNYRSGYTF

length: 14
D: -
V: TRBV6-1
J: TRBJ2-5
size: -
DNA: TGTGCCAGCAGTGAAAAGGAGGGTAGAGAGACCCAGTACTTC
CDR3: CASSEKEGRETQYF

length: 14
D: -
V: TRBV18
J: TRBJ1-1
size: -
DNA: TGTGCCAGCTCACCGAGCCCGGTAAACACTGAAGCTTTCTTT
CDR3: CASSPSPVNTEAFF

length: 11
D: -
V: TRBV30
J: TRBJ1-2
size: -
DNA: TGTGCCTGGAGTGCATTCTATGGCTACACCTTC
CDR3: CAWSAFYGYTF

length: 18
D: -
V: TRBV28
J: TRBJ1-6
size: -
DNA: TGTGCCAGCAGTTTAAGTGAGGTCGTCATATCCTATAATTCACCCCTCCACTTT
CDR3: CASSLSEVVISYNSPLHF

length: 14
D: -
V: TRBV20-1
J: TRBJ1-2
size: -
DNA: TGCAGTGCTCCCCCCGCGGGCGGGGGGGCTGGCTACACCTTC
CDR3: CSAPPAGGGAGYTF

length: 14
D: -
V: TRBV18
J: TRBJ1-1
size: -
DNA: TGTGCCAGCTCAACACTACAGAGGAACACTGAAGCTTTCTTT
CDR3: CASSTLQRNTEAFF

length: 17
D: -
V: TRBV7-2
J: TRBJ1-2
size: -
DNA: TGTGCCAGCAGCTTAGAGTGGTCCGACAGCGCCCGCTATGGCTACACCTTC
CDR3: CASSLEWSDSARYGYTF

length: 12
D: -
V: TRBV20-1
J: TRBJ1-6
size: -
DNA: TGCAGTGCTCAGCCGGGGAATTCACCCCTCCACTTT
CDR3: CSAQPGNSPLHF

length: 13
D: TRBD1
V: TRBV6-5
J: TRBJ1-2
size: few
DNA: TGTGCCAGCAGTTACGAAGCAGGGGGAGGCTACACCTTC
CDR3: CASSYEAGGGYTF

length: 16
D: -
V: TRBV7-2
J: TRBJ2-4
size: few
DNA: TGTGCCAGCAGCCCAAGGGGGGTGGCGGCCAAAAACATTCAGTACTTC
CDR3: CASSPRGVAAKNIQYF

length: 14
D: -
V: TRBV6-5
J: TRBJ1-2
size: -
DNA: TGTGCCAGCAGTTACTCTTGGGGGGCCTATGGCTACACCTTC
CDR3: CASSYSWGAYGYTF

length: 16
D: -
V: TRBV20-1
J: TRBJ2-2
size: -
DNA: TGCAGTGCTAGGGCAGGGGCCCTTTTGAACACCGGGGAGCTGTTTTTT
CDR3: CSARAGALLNTGELFF

length: 16
D: TRBD2
V: TRBV7-2
J: TRBJ2-3
size: few
DNA: TGTGCCAGCAGCTTACTTGGCGGGAGCCCCACAGATACGCAGTATTTT
CDR3: CASSLLGGSPTDTQYF

length: 14
D: -
V: TRBV20-1
J: TRBJ2-5
size: -
DNA: TGCAGTGCTAGAGATCAAGCGCCTCAAGAGACCCAGTACTTC
CDR3: CSARDQAPQETQYF